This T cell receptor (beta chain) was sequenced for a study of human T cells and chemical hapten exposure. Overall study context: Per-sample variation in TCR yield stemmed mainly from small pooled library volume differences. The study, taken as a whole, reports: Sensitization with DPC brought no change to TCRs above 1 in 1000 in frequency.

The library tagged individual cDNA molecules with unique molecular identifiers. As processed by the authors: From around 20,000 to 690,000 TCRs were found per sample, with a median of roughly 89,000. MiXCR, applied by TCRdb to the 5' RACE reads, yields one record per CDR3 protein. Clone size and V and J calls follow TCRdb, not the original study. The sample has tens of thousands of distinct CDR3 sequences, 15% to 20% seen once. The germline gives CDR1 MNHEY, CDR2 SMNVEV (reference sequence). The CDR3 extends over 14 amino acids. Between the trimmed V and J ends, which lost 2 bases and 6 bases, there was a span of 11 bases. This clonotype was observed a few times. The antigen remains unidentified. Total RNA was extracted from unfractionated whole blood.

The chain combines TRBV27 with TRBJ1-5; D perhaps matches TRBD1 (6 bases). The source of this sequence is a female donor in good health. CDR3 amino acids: CASSLRGGIQPQHF. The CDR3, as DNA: TGTGCCAGCAGTTTAAGGGGGGGAATTCAGCCCCAGCATTTT.